These 27 T cell receptor beta chains were all obtained from the same sample, sequenced in a study of OX40 agonist ivuxolimab in advanced cancers. Profiling relied on immunoSEQ multiplex PCR, and the TCRdb table lists in-frame clones only, not all of them. The sample shows fewer than 70,000 clones, about nine tenths of them seen only once. The sequences come from CD4+ or CD8+ T cells sorted from blood, collected in a trial of the OX40 agonist ivuxolimab. The receptor source for this set is an adult with an advanced solid tumor such as melanoma, head and neck, liver or kidney cancer.

This chain connects TRBV14 to TRBJ2-6; 12 nucleotides align to TRBD1. Germline assignment: CDR1 SGHDN and CDR2 FVKESK. The trim removed 5 bases at V and 3 bases at J, leaving 11 bases unmatched. CDR3 size: 19 residues. The CDR3, as DNA: TGTGCCAGCAGCTCCATCCGGGACAGGGGGCGAGGTGGGGCCAACGTCCTGACTTTC. Protein: CASSSIRDRGRGGANVLTF.

This sequence joins TRBV5-6 and TRBJ1-2, with 8 nucleotides matching TRBD1. CDR1 and CDR2 (germline): SGHDT, YYEEEE. V was clipped by 4 bases and J by 3 bases; unmatched bases: 8. The CDR3 has 15 residues. CDR3 nucleotides: TGTGCCAGCAGCCCAGAGACAGGGGTGGACTATGGCTACACCTTC. Translating gives CASSPETGVDYGYTF. The full variable domain, in which reference TRBV5-6 and TRBJ1-2 provide the parts outside the CDR3, is DAGVTQSPTHLIKTRGQQVTLRCSPKSGHDTVSWYQQALGQGPQFIFQYYEEEERQRGNFPDRFSGHQFPNYSSELNVNALLLGDSALYLCASSPETGVDYGYTFGSGTRLTVV.

This chain links TRBV30 with TRBJ2-3, with D tentatively TRBD1 (6 bases). Trimming pared 0 bases from V and 0 bases from J, leaving 7 bases between. The CDR3 spans 14 residues. Germline V lookup: CDR1 GTSNPN, CDR2 SVGIG (reference sequence). CDR3 coding DNA: TGTGCCTGGAGTGTAGGGGGAAGCACAGATACGCAGTATTTT. Protein: CAWSVGGSTDTQYF.

This clone was seen a handful of times. The V and J genes are TRBV2 and TRBJ1-5; tentative D call: TRBD1 (5 bases). The CDR3 contains 15 residues. The germline V gene encodes CDR1 SNHLY and CDR2 FYNNEI. Trimming left V 2 bases short and J 9 bases short, with 17 bases between. The CDR3 nucleotides are TGTGCCAGCAGTGAATGGGGCACTGGGCTAGGGCCCCAGCATTTT. Amino acids: CASSEWGTGLGPQHF.

This clone was found once. The genes are TRBV11-2 and TRBJ2-7; D is unresolved. CDR1 is SGHAT and CDR2 is FQNNGV in the germline V gene. The CDR3 loop spans 13 amino acids. Trimming left V 4 bases short and J 1 base short, with 8 bases between. The CDR3 spells CASSSLPSYEQYF. The DNA for the CDR3 is TGTGCCAGCAGCTCCCTCCCATCCTACGAGCAGTACTTC.

V and J are TRBV7-9 and TRBJ2-2; the D is unclear. The V gene's germline CDR1 is SEHNR and CDR2 FQNEAQ (reference sequence). This CDR3 has 11 residues. V was trimmed by 7 bases and J by 7 bases, leaving 7 bases between them. The CDR3 nucleotides read TGTGCCAGCACTATTGGCGGGGAGCTGTTTTTT. Protein product: CASTIGGELFF. Supplemented by reference TRBV7-9 and TRBJ2-2, the full variable domain reads DTGVSQNPRHKITKRGQNVTFRCDPISEHNRLYWYRQTLGQGPEFLTYFQNEAQLEKSRLLSDRFSAERPKGSFSTLEIQRTEQGDSAMYLCASTIGGELFFGEGSRLTVL.

J is TRBJ2-4 and V is TRBV7-8; 13 bases are shared with TRBD2. The junction had 9 bases not matched to a gene; V was cut back by 6 bases and J by 10 bases. The CDR3 runs 15 residues. Germline CDR1 and CDR2: SGHVS and FQNEAQ. The CDR3 protein is CASSRPGLAGTIQYF. CDR3 coding DNA: TGTGCCAGCAGTCGACCGGGACTAGCGGGGACTATTCAGTACTTC.

This clone has at least ten counts. The chain employs TRBV28 and TRBJ1-2, with D perhaps matching TRBD1 (5 bases). Per germline, CDR1 MDHEN and CDR2 SYDVKM. The CDR3 contains 13 residues. Trimming removed 8 bases at V and 0 bases at J, with 10 bases between. In DNA, the CDR3 is TGTGCCAGCTACAGGCCCCCTAACTATGGCTACACCTTC. It encodes CASYRPPNYGYTF.

The rearrangement joins TRBV10-3 to TRBJ2-2; perhaps TRBD2 as D (5 bases). The CDR3 extends over 15 amino acids. The germline CDR1 and CDR2 sequences are ENHRY and SYGVKD. V was trimmed by 6 bases and J by 2 bases, leaving 13 bases between them. DNA of the CDR3: TGTGCCATCAGGGGTAGCGTTATTAACACCGGGGAGCTGTTTTTT. Amino acids: CAIRGSVINTGELFF.

This clone was seen only once. V gene TRBV9 combines with J gene TRBJ1-6, with D maybe TRBD1 (5 bases). Germline CDR1 and CDR2: SGDLS and YYNGEE. The germline V and J ends were trimmed by 4 bases and 6 bases, with 11 bases remaining between them. This CDR3 comprises 14 residues. The CDR3 is CASSRRDGNSPLHF. The CDR3 DNA follows: TGTGCCAGCAGCAGACGGGACGGTAATTCACCCCTCCACTTT.

This CDR3 is CASSLTLNQPQHF. The CDR3 nucleotides read TGTGCCAGCAGTTTAACCCTAAATCAGCCCCAGCATTTT. The rearrangement links TRBV28 to TRBJ1-5; no clear D. The CDR3 runs 13 residues. Between the trimmed V and J ends, which lost 2 bases and 4 bases, there was a span of 6 bases. CDR1 is MDHEN, CDR2 SYDVKM, per germline.

The J gene is TRBJ2-7, the V gene TRBV5-4; 8 nucleotides match TRBD2. With 5 bases clipped from V and 2 bases from J, the junction kept 9 bases outside the gene matches. This CDR3 spans 15 amino acids. CDR1 SGHNT and CDR2 YYREEE come from the germline V gene (reference sequence). As DNA, the CDR3 is TGTGCCAGCAGATCCGCCGGGACTAGGACCTACGAGCAGTACTTC. Protein: CASRSAGTRTYEQYF.

A single count supports this clone. The chain is built from TRBV6-1 and TRBJ2-3; D is ambiguous. Trimming shortened V by 5 bases and J by 4 bases, and 7 bases separated the two germline ends. The CDR3 extends over 12 amino acids. Germline V gene lookup returns CDR1 MNHNS and CDR2 SASEGT. This CDR3 reads CASSLMSDTQYF. CDR3 sequence (DNA): TGTGCCAGCAGTTTAATGTCAGATACGCAGTATTTT.

The chain is built from TRBV6-6 and TRBJ2-7; D is ambiguous. The germline V gene encodes CDR1 MNHNY and CDR2 SVGAGI (reference sequence). V dropped 3 bases and J dropped 1 base, with 13 bases sitting between them. This CDR3 comprises 15 residues. This CDR3 is CASSYRVGLSYEQYF. The CDR3 DNA reads as TGTGCCAGCAGTTATAGGGTAGGGTTGTCCTACGAGCAGTACTTC.

The V call is TRBV5-4, the J call TRBJ2-7, with 8 nucleotides matching TRBD2. This CDR3 region has 14 residues. From germline, CDR1 is SGHNT and CDR2 YYREEE (reference sequence). V was clipped by 5 bases and J by 0 bases; unmatched bases: 4. The CDR3 DNA is TGTGCCAGCAGTTCGGGGGGGAGCTCCTACGAGCAGTACTTC. Translated, it gives CASSSGGSSYEQYF.

Here the CDR3 reads CASTSPGDTQYF. Here the CDR3 DNA reads TGTGCCAGCACCTCTCCGGGAGATACGCAGTATTTT. The gene calls are TRBV6-5 and TRBJ2-3, with no clear D. Germline CDR1 is MNHEY and CDR2 is SVGAGI. Trimming took off 7 bases at V and 5 bases at J, with 10 bases between the two ends. The CDR3 contains 12 residues.

On this clone itself: The same CDR3 also results from other DNA sequences found in this sample. J is TRBJ1-3 and V is TRBV6-1; perhaps TRBD1 as D (5 bases). CDR1 is MNHNS and CDR2 is SASEGT in the germline V gene. The V gene lost 0 bases and the J gene lost 0 bases, with 12 bases spanning the gap. The CDR3 runs to 17 residues. The CDR3 protein is CASSEAHGGSSGNTIYF. DNA of the CDR3: TGTGCCAGCAGTGAAGCGCATGGGGGGAGCTCTGGAAACACCATATATTTT.

The chain has TRBV28 and TRBJ2-3; 9 bases line up with TRBD1. V gave up 10 bases and J gave up 3 bases; unmatched junction bases: 5. The CDR3 is made up of 13 amino acids. Germline assignment: CDR1 MDHEN and CDR2 SYDVKM. The CDR3 loop is CANRDRVTDTQYF. The CDR3 DNA sequence: TGTGCCAACCGGGACAGGGTGACAGATACGCAGTATTTT. The complete variable domain, with remaining parts taken from reference TRBV28 and TRBJ2-3, reads DVKVTQSSRYLVKRTGEKVFLECVQDMDHENMFWYRQDPGLGLRLIYFSYDVKMKEKGDIPEGYSVSREKKERFSLILESASTNQTSMYLCANRDRVTDTQYFGPGTRLTVL.

The V gene is TRBV7-3, the J gene TRBJ2-1, with TRBD2 matching over 11 bases. CDR3 size: 15 residues. Germline-derived CDR1 and CDR2 are SGHTA and FQGTGA. After removal of 0 bases from V and 7 bases from J, the junction contained 2 bases not matched to a gene. The CDR3 DNA reads TGTGCCAGCAGCTTAACAACTAGCGGGAGAAATGAGCAGTTCTTC. Its protein is CASSLTTSGRNEQFF.

J is TRBJ1-5 and V is TRBV7-8; 7 nucleotides line up with TRBD1. Germline trimming cut 4 bases from V and 3 bases from J; bases unmatched to any gene: 9. The CDR3 loop spans 16 amino acids. The germline gives CDR1 SGHVS, CDR2 FQNEAQ. The CDR3 is CASSYISDRFNQPQHF. CDR3 bases: TGTGCCAGCAGCTATATCTCGGACAGGTTCAATCAGCCCCAGCATTTT.

The chain couples TRBV28 to TRBJ1-5, with 10 bases that match TRBD1. The CDR3 runs to 18 residues. The germline V gene has CDR1 MDHEN and CDR2 SYDVKM. J lost 1 base, V lost 6 bases, and 12 bases had no gene match. CDR3 region: CASSSGTGAGRSNQPQHF. The DNA of the CDR3 is TGTGCCAGCAGCTCCGGGACAGGGGCCGGGAGGAGCAATCAGCCCCAGCATTTT. The variable domain in full, completed from reference TRBV28 and TRBJ1-5, reads DVKVTQSSRYLVKRTGEKVFLECVQDMDHENMFWYRQDPGLGLRLIYFSYDVKMKEKGDIPEGYSVSREKKERFSLILESASTNQTSMYLCASSSGTGAGRSNQPQHFGDGTRLSIL.

The chain combines TRBV5-4 with TRBJ2-2; 7 nucleotides line up with TRBD1. From germline, CDR1 is SGHNT and CDR2 YYREEE (reference sequence). V lost 3 bases and J lost 0; bases outside the gene matches: 5. The CDR3 consists of 16 residues. As DNA, the CDR3 is TGTGCCAGCAGCTCTAAGGGGGCTTCGAACACCGGGGAGCTGTTTTTT. Translating gives CASSSKGASNTGELFF.

The gene calls are TRBV19 and TRBJ2-5, with 10 bases identical to TRBD2. CDR3 length: 18 amino acids. The V segment lost 3 bases and the J segment 1 base; nucleotides outside the gene matches: 11. The germline gives CDR1 LNHDA, CDR2 SQIVND (reference sequence). The CDR3 DNA sequence: TGTGCCAGTAGTATCAGTGCTAGCGGGAGAACTTTCCAAGAGACCCAGTACTTC. Translated: CASSISASGRTFQETQYF.

The chain joins TRBV19 to TRBJ2-2, with TRBD2 matching over 7 bases. The CDR3 runs to 20 residues. The junction had 23 bases not matched to a gene; V was cut back by 10 bases and J by 0 bases. Germline-derived CDR1 and CDR2 are LNHDA and SQIVND (reference sequence). For the CDR3, the DNA is TGTGCCACCACACCAGGCCGGGCTAGCGGTTGGCATTCGAACACCGGGGAGCTGTTTTTT. Translating it yields CATTPGRASGWHSNTGELFF.

This rearrangement joins TRBV27 to TRBJ1-1; the D gene is possibly TRBD1 (6 bases). Germline-derived CDR1 and CDR2 are MNHEY and SMNVEV (reference sequence). Between the trimmed V and J ends, which lost 8 bases and 0 bases, there was a span of 10 bases. CDR3 length: 13 amino acids. In nucleotides, the CDR3 is TGTGCCAGCCGGGACAACATGAACACTGAAGCTTTCTTT. It specifies CASRDNMNTEAFF.

This chain connects TRBV4-2 to TRBJ2-7; D is possibly TRBD2 (5 bases). The V end lost 1 base, the J end lost 6 bases, and 7 bases lay between the germline ends. The CDR3 has 12 residues. Germline-derived CDR1 and CDR2 are LGHNA and YNFKEQ. The CDR3: CASSQVRGEQYF. In nucleotides, the CDR3 is TGTGCCAGCAGCCAAGTCCGGGGCGAGCAGTACTTC.

CDR3 residues: CASKTGGTNEQFF. The CDR3, as DNA: TGTGCCAGTAAGACTGGGGGCACTAATGAGCAGTTCTTC. The V and J genes are TRBV19 and TRBJ2-1; TRBD1 is a possible D gene (6 bases). V was shortened by 7 bases and J by 7 bases, with 14 bases between the two germline ends. Germline-derived CDR1 and CDR2 are LNHDA and SQIVND (reference sequence). The CDR3 consists of 13 residues.